Given below is one T cell receptor (beta chain) in context. What it binds is unknown. This record belongs to a study of vaccination and CD4 T cells after COVID-19. At the level of the study: SARS-CoV-2, HCoV-NL63, HCoV-OC43 and HCoV-229E supplied the overlapping spike peptides used to stimulate cells.

At the Johns Hopkins FTIC core, DNA taken from cultured CD4+ T cells was sequenced by way of the Oncomine TCR Beta short-read assay. TCRdb analysed the PCR reads with MiXCR anew, one entry per CDR3 protein. The data hold 20,000 to 25,000 distinct CDR3 sequences, with around 45% observed a single time. CDR1 is MNHNS and CDR2 is SASEGT in the germline V gene. Trimming shortened V by 6 bases and J by 3 bases, and 6 bases separated the two germline ends. This CDR3 contains 12 residues. Noted treatment: roughly 10-day PBMC culture with coronavirus spike peptide pools or control peptides (ViraFEST assay). With fresh IL-2 medium, half the medium was replaced on days 3 and 7.

The clonotype comes from a human donor who had recovered from COVID-19. The chain couples TRBV6-1 to TRBJ1-3; D gene uncertain. Sequenced material: CD4+ T cells from blood, cultured in vitro. CDR3 region: CASRAVGNTIYF. CDR3 DNA: TGTGCCAGCAGGGCAGTTGGAAACACCATATATTTT.